This TCR beta chain emerged from a study of cytotoxic CD8 clonotypes in ibrutinib-treated CLL. A few counts support this clone. V dropped 4 bases and J dropped 1 base, with 17 bases sitting between them. The germline V gene has CDR1 MGHRA and CDR2 YSYEKL. The CDR3 is 16 amino acids. Some clones are missing from TCRdb's copy, which holds only in-frame ones; the method was immunoSEQ multiplex PCR. Of approximately 330,000 clones listed, approximately 80% were seen once; the top ten hold 6.7%. The source is a human donor with chronic lymphocytic leukemia. The rearrangement joins TRBV4-1 to TRBJ2-7; D might be TRBD1 or TRBD2, each matching 5 bases. The sample here was PBMCs, taken before ibrutinib treatment. CDR3: CASSRFVGERSYEQYF. CDR3 bases: TGCGCCAGCAGCCGATTTGTAGGGGAGCGGTCCTACGAGCAGTACTTC.